This T cell receptor beta chain was found in a study of technical replicates of blood from a handful of donors. Looked up from germline, CDR1 is MNHEY and CDR2 is SVGAGI. The V and J ends lost 2 bases and 3 bases respectively, with 14 bases between them. The CDR3 has 15 amino acids. Clones were read by immunoSEQ multiplex PCR, and TCRdb kept only the in-frame ones, dropping some. The sample comprises around 69,000 clones, over 75% of which are singletons, and 4% to 5% rests with the top ten. The chain is built from TRBV6-5 and TRBJ2-7; maybe TRBD1 (5 bases). This TCR was sampled from a human donor in good health. Some clones in this sample may be carry-over from other donors' samples. The sequenced sample was PBMCs. In DNA, the CDR3 is TGTGCCAGCAGTTACAGCACAGGAGAGATCTACGAGCAGTACTTC. Protein product: CASSYSTGEIYEQYF.